The rows below give T cell receptor beta chains drawn from one sample of a study of T-cell reconstitution after alpha-beta-depleted transplantation in children. A single record per CDR3 protein comes from TCRdb applying MiXCR to the PCR reads. The table shows 200,000 or so distinct CDR3 sequences, with approximately 6.9% occurring only once. The source material was PBMCs, sampled before TCRalphabeta/CD19-depleted stem cell transplant. These receptor sequences come from a boy between 2 and 10 years old with acute lymphoblastic leukemia, due to receive a stem cell transplant. Each CDR3 is given with its conserved first and last residue. Fields, in order: D gene, V gene, clone size, J gene, CDR3 protein. A D gene is named only where the DNA matches it firmly. Where a row states a size, it is once, few, many or the class of an expanded clone; other rows omit it.

D gene: -; V gene: TRBV27; clone size: few; J gene: TRBJ1-5; CDR3 protein: CASSLRTGNQPQHF
D gene: -; V gene: TRBV24-1; clone size: many; J gene: TRBJ2-1; CDR3 protein: CATSSRGARYEQFF
D gene: -; V gene: TRBV28; clone size: many; J gene: TRBJ2-7; CDR3 protein: CASTIGYRVNEQYF
D gene: TRBD2; V gene: TRBV20-1; clone size: many; J gene: TRBJ2-2; CDR3 protein: CSAKGEREMVGELFF
D gene: -; V gene: TRBV6-5; clone size: -; J gene: TRBJ1-1; CDR3 protein: CASSYGGRGTEAFF
D gene: TRBD1; V gene: TRBV7-2; clone size: few; J gene: TRBJ2-7; CDR3 protein: CASSYDRGPNEQYF
D gene: -; V gene: TRBV4-1; clone size: few; J gene: TRBJ2-1; CDR3 protein: CACSPLVASSYNEQFF
D gene: -; V gene: TRBV18; clone size: -; J gene: TRBJ1-5; CDR3 protein: CASSPRDTNQPQHF
D gene: TRBD1; V gene: TRBV27; clone size: -; J gene: TRBJ2-2; CDR3 protein: CASSWTGDDTGELFF
D gene: -; V gene: TRBV29-1; clone size: many; J gene: TRBJ2-1; CDR3 protein: CSVGREAYNEQFF
D gene: TRBD2; V gene: TRBV5-1; clone size: many; J gene: TRBJ2-5; CDR3 protein: CASSLASGRAKETQYF
D gene: TRBD2; V gene: TRBV28; clone size: many; J gene: TRBJ2-7; CDR3 protein: CASSQLAGSYEQYF
D gene: TRBD2; V gene: TRBV4-3; clone size: many; J gene: TRBJ2-3; CDR3 protein: CASSHGSGGSTDTQYF
D gene: -; V gene: TRBV28; clone size: many; J gene: TRBJ1-6; CDR3 protein: CASSLRVGNSPLHF
D gene: -; V gene: TRBV29-1; clone size: many; J gene: TRBJ1-1; CDR3 protein: CSVGTGVKAFF
D gene: TRBD2; V gene: TRBV20-1; clone size: few; J gene: TRBJ2-5; CDR3 protein: CSASLPLAGGQETQYF
D gene: -; V gene: TRBV25-1; clone size: many; J gene: TRBJ1-4; CDR3 protein: CASKQGATNEKLFF
D gene: -; V gene: TRBV6-5; clone size: many; J gene: TRBJ2-2; CDR3 protein: CASSYSIRTERTGELFF
D gene: TRBD2; V gene: TRBV7-6; clone size: few; J gene: TRBJ2-1; CDR3 protein: CASSLGGLASGPYNEQFF
D gene: -; V gene: TRBV4-2; clone size: many; J gene: TRBJ2-2; CDR3 protein: CASGNEGRSVENAGELFF
D gene: TRBD2; V gene: TRBV29-1; clone size: many; J gene: TRBJ2-1; CDR3 protein: CSGWLAGYNEQFF
D gene: -; V gene: TRBV5-4; clone size: once; J gene: TRBJ1-2; CDR3 protein: CASGPGTPLGYGYTF
D gene: -; V gene: TRBV14; clone size: many; J gene: TRBJ2-1; CDR3 protein: CASSQDRRLGGGHEQFF
D gene: -; V gene: TRBV20-1; clone size: many; J gene: TRBJ1-1; CDR3 protein: CSARDILGNEAFF
D gene: TRBD2; V gene: TRBV29-1; clone size: many; J gene: TRBJ2-7; CDR3 protein: CSVEDWGDYSYEQYF
D gene: -; V gene: TRBV7-3; clone size: many; J gene: TRBJ2-3; CDR3 protein: CASSAASEDTQYF
D gene: -; V gene: TRBV6-1; clone size: many; J gene: TRBJ2-3; CDR3 protein: CASSEKELDTQYF
D gene: -; V gene: TRBV7-9; clone size: many; J gene: TRBJ2-7; CDR3 protein: CASSLYFEQYF
D gene: -; V gene: TRBV15; clone size: many; J gene: TRBJ1-3; CDR3 protein: CATTYAGTERNTIYF
D gene: -; V gene: TRBV5-1; clone size: many; J gene: TRBJ2-1; CDR3 protein: CASSLVTTGSYNEQFF